One and the same sample provided the 10 T cell receptor beta chains below, sequenced in a study of blood T cell repertoires in COVID-19. Some clones are missing from TCRdb's copy, which holds only in-frame ones; the method was immunoSEQ multiplex PCR. In the table there are tens of thousands of clones, about 85% of which are singletons. Sequencing used peripheral blood. The receptors shown here come from a human donor in a cohort sampled during active COVID-19.

The gene calls are TRBV4-1 and TRBJ2-1; 7 bases align to TRBD1. From germline, CDR1 is MGHRA and CDR2 YSYEKL. The V and J ends lost 2 bases and 4 bases, in that order; junction bases with no gene match: 8. The CDR3 has 16 amino acids. The CDR3 DNA reads TGCGCCAGCAGCCAACCCACAGGGGCTCAGTACAATGAGCAGTTCTTC. Protein sequence: CASSQPTGAQYNEQFF.

The rearrangement links TRBV5-1 to TRBJ1-5; D is perhaps TRBD1 (6 bases). The ends were cut back, 0 bases at V and 7 bases at J, with 14 bases in the middle. Germline V lookup: CDR1 SGHRS, CDR2 YFSETQ. This CDR3 is built from 15 residues. CDR3 protein: CASSLAGARGQPQHF. The CDR3 region has the DNA TGCGCCAGCAGCTTGGCAGGGGCTCGGGGACAGCCCCAGCATTTT.

V gene TRBV30 combines with J gene TRBJ1-1; possibly TRBD1 for D (6 bases). This CDR3 spans 12 amino acids. Germline V gene data show CDR1 as GTSNPN and CDR2 as SVGIG (reference sequence). With 3 bases removed from V and 6 bases from J, the gap between germline ends came to 11 bases. The CDR3 region has the DNA TGTGCCTGGAGAGAGGGGGTGGCTGAAGCTTTCTTT. Protein: CAWREGVAEAFF.

V and J are TRBV28 and TRBJ1-2; 8 nucleotides line up with TRBD1. V trimming: 4 bases; J trimming: 6 bases; junction bases outside the gene matches: 7. Germline-derived CDR1 and CDR2 are MDHEN and SYDVKM. The CDR3 totals 14 residues. The CDR3 DNA reads TGTGCCAGCAGTTCCCTCTGGACAGGGAATGGCTACACCTTC. This sequence encodes CASSSLWTGNGYTF.

J is TRBJ1-4 and V is TRBV7-2; a weak D match, TRBD1 (6 bases). Trimming left V 1 base short and J 8 bases short, with 14 bases between. Germline lookup yields CDR1 SGHTA and CDR2 FQGNSA. The CDR3 has 15 residues. The CDR3: CASSLEGGVREKLFF. The CDR3 coding sequence is TGTGCCAGCAGCTTAGAGGGGGGGGTAAGGGAAAAACTGTTTTTT.

This chain uses TRBV5-1 with TRBJ2-1; 7 bases map to TRBD1. V dropped 4 bases and J dropped 3; count of bases not matched to a gene: 10. The length of the CDR3 is 16 residues. CDR1 is SGHRS and CDR2 is YFSETQ in the germline V gene. Written as DNA, the CDR3 is TGCGCCAGCAGCCTAACTGGGACAGTCAGCTACAATGAGCAGTTCTTC. Its translation is CASSLTGTVSYNEQFF.

The chain carries TRBV30 and TRBJ2-4; D is possibly TRBD2 (7 bases). The CDR3 is 14 amino acids. The germline CDR1 and CDR2 sequences are GTSNPN and SVGIG (reference sequence). The V end was cut by 2 bases, the J end by 8 bases, with 16 bases between. The CDR3 loop reads CAWSILEGGDIQYF. Here the CDR3 DNA reads TGTGCCTGGAGTATTCTGGAGGGGGGGGACATTCAGTACTTC.

The rearrangement uses TRBV2 and TRBJ1-6, with 8 bases matching TRBD1. This CDR3 comprises 15 residues. Germline V CDR1 and CDR2: SNHLY, FYNNEI. With V trimmed by 4 bases and J by 6 bases, 5 bases remained unmatched. The CDR3 protein is CASSGRGQTNSPLHF. In DNA form, the CDR3 reads TGTGCCAGCAGTGGCAGGGGGCAGACTAATTCACCCCTCCACTTT.

The CDR3 here is CASSLQQGYTGELFF. CDR3 coding DNA: TGCGCCAGCAGCTTGCAACAGGGATACACCGGGGAGCTGTTTTTT. The chain is built from TRBV5-1 and TRBJ2-2; a weak D match, TRBD1 (6 bases). V was cut by 1 base and J by 3 bases, with 10 bases left in between. The CDR3 sequence is 15 residues long. The germline V gene encodes CDR1 SGHRS and CDR2 YFSETQ.

This clone has just a few counts. The rearrangement uses TRBV6-1 and TRBJ2-3, with 10 bases aligning to TRBD2. The CDR3 sequence is 16 residues long. Trimming took 1 base from V and 0 from J; bases not matched to a gene: 1. Germline CDR1 reads MNHNS; CDR2 reads SASEGT. This CDR3 reads CASSEVAGGSTDTQYF. In DNA form, the CDR3 reads TGTGCCAGCAGTGAAGTAGCGGGGGGTAGCACAGATACGCAGTATTTT.